Given below is one TCR beta chain in context. Its specificity is not known. This entry comes from a study of cytomegalovirus exposure and HLA in healthy donors. Study results and limitations: Altogether, 150 to 200 TCR beta chains were recorded as cytomegalovirus-associated. In an earlier analysis, about 87% or about 30%: the productive usage of most TCR beta V segments.

This CDR3 has 14 residues. With 60 Vbeta and 13 Jbeta primers, the PCR was carried out. Only in-frame clones appear in the TCRdb table, and some are missing; sequencing was by immunoSEQ multiplex PCR. The table for this sample gives tens of thousands of clones. The sequencing input was PBMCs. This receptor was taken from a woman in her forties or fifties in good health and CMV-seropositive. The rearrangement joins TRBV21-1 to TRBJ2-4; the D call TRBD2 from the table was never checked on the DNA. TRBV21-1 is annotated as a pseudogene. Written as DNA, the CDR3 is TGTGCCAGCAACGTTGGGGGGGCGTCAGACATTCAGTACTTC. It is translated as CASNVGGASDIQYF.